A single sample is the source of the 22 T cell receptor beta chains below, sequenced in a study of vaccination effects on CD4 cells after COVID-19. Their antigen targets remain unknown. Some clones are missing from TCRdb's copy, which holds only in-frame ones; the method was immunoSEQ multiplex PCR. The sample contains 65,000 or so clones, about 72% of which appear only once. Before any sequencing was done, the ViraFEST assay used viral peptide pools to expand antigen-specific CD4+ T cells. Culturing for more than eight days preceded CD4+ T cell isolation. Nucleocapsid antibody tests were negative, and the vaccine recipients had no prior SARS-CoV-2 infection. The sequencing here drew on CD4+ T cells from PBMCs cultured with HCoV-NL63 spike peptides, taken before COVID-19 vaccination. Source of these receptors: a human donor who received a COVID-19 vaccine.

This clone turned up a few times. The chain carries TRBV2 and TRBJ1-1, with TRBD1 as a possible D gene (5 bases). This CDR3 region has 14 residues. The V end was cut by 7 bases, the J end by 1 base, with 13 bases between. CDR1 is SNHLY, CDR2 FYNNEI, per germline. CDR3 DNA sequence: TGTGCCAGCACCACGGGAGGGGAGAACACTGAAGCTTTCTTT. It yields the protein CASTTGGENTEAFF.

The chain joins TRBV6-2 or TRBV6-3 to TRBJ2-1; 9 nucleotides match TRBD2. This CDR3 is built from 15 residues. Germline V gene sequence: CDR1 MNHEY, CDR2 SVGEGT. J lost 7 bases, V lost 3 bases, and 7 bases had no gene match. The CDR3: CASSYGRGGRNEQFF. In nucleotides, the CDR3 is TGTGCCAGCAGTTATGGGCGGGGGGGCAGGAATGAGCAGTTCTTC.

The genes are TRBV12-3 or TRBV12-4 and TRBJ1-2; 7 bases map to TRBD1. There are 13 residues in the CDR3. Trimming took 3 bases from V and 7 from J; bases not matched to a gene: 5. The CDR3 DNA reads TGTGCCAGCAGTTTTGTAGGGGGCTCTGGCTACACCTTC. Protein sequence: CASSFVGGSGYTF.

For this clone: This CDR3 is also generated by other DNA sequences in the sample. This chain uses TRBV9 with TRBJ1-2; 8 bases are a match to TRBD1. The length of the CDR3 is 14 residues. CDR1 is SGDLS, CDR2 YYNGEE, per germline. The V and J ends lost 0 bases and 4 bases, in that order; junction bases with no gene match: 2. The CDR3 region has the DNA TGTGCCAGCAGCGTAGATGACAGGGGCTATGGCTACACCTTC. Residues: CASSVDDRGYGYTF. Using reference TRBV9 and TRBJ1-2 for the parts outside the CDR3, the full variable domain is DSGVTQTPKHLITATGQRVTLRCSPRSGDLSVYWYQQSLDQGLQFLIQYYNGEERAKGNILERFSAQQFPDLHSELNLSSLELGDSALYFCASSVDDRGYGYTFGSGTRLTVV.

This clone appeared a single time. The V gene is TRBV5-1, the J gene TRBJ1-1, with D hard to call. CDR3 length: 13 residues. V was clipped by 3 bases and J by 0 bases, with 6 bases between them. Germline V gene sequence: CDR1 SGHRS, CDR2 YFSETQ. CDR3 region: CASSSGLNTEAFF. In nucleotides, the CDR3 is TGCGCCAGCAGCTCGGGTCTGAACACTGAAGCTTTCTTT. The full variable domain, rest sourced from reference TRBV5-1 and TRBJ1-1, is KAGVTQTPRYLIKTRGQQVTLSCSPISGHRSVSWYQQTPGQGLQFLFEYFSETQRNKGNFPGRFSGRQFSNSRSEMNVSTLELGDSALYLCASSSGLNTEAFFGQGTRLTVV.

This chain connects TRBV5-1 to TRBJ2-5; possibly TRBD2 for D (5 bases). Germline V gene sequence: CDR1 SGHRS, CDR2 YFSETQ. Trimming took off 1 base at V and 5 bases at J, with 9 bases between the two ends. This CDR3 has 13 residues. CDR3 sequence (DNA): TGCGCCAGCAGCTTGACGGGGAGTGAGACCCAGTACTTC. The encoded protein is CASSLTGSETQYF.

A few counts support this clone. The V and J genes are TRBV5-1 and TRBJ2-5; a possible D gene is TRBD2 (6 bases). Germline-derived CDR1 and CDR2 are SGHRS and YFSETQ. V gave up 4 bases and J gave up 0 bases, with 10 bases separating them. CDR3 length: 14 amino acids. The CDR3, as DNA: TGCGCCAGCAGCATAGGACTACACCAAGAGACCCAGTACTTC. It encodes CASSIGLHQETQYF.

By frequency in the sample, this clone is medium-sized. The chain is built from TRBV11-2 and TRBJ2-1; 9 bases fit TRBD2. The germline CDR1 and CDR2 sequences are SGHAT and FQNNGV. The CDR3 covers 15 residues. J was trimmed by 6 bases and V by 5 bases; bases with no gene match: 8. CDR3 coding DNA: TGTGCCAGCAGCCTAGGGGCGGGGGGGCCCAATGAGCAGTTCTTC. The encoded protein is CASSLGAGGPNEQFF. The whole variable domain, filled in from reference TRBV11-2 and TRBJ2-1, reads EAGVAQSPRYKIIEKRQSVAFWCNPISGHATLYWYQQILGQGPKLLIQFQNNGVVDDSQLPKDRFSAERLKGVDSTLKIQPAKLEDSAVYLCASSLGAGGPNEQFFGPGTRLTVL.

The rearrangement uses TRBV3-1 (or the pseudogene TRBV3-2) and TRBJ1-1, with 8 bases lining up with TRBD1. J gave up 7 bases and V 0 bases, and 13 bases lay outside the gene matches. The CDR3 covers 17 residues. Germline loops: CDR1 LGHDT, CDR2 YNNKEL (reference sequence). Here the CDR3 reads CASSQDLDRGEGDEAFF. The CDR3 DNA is TGTGCCAGCAGCCAAGATTTAGACAGGGGTGAGGGAGATGAAGCTTTCTTT.

This rearrangement joins TRBV6-4 to TRBJ2-2; 9 positions match TRBD1. The CDR3 is made up of 14 amino acids. With 6 bases clipped from V and 3 bases from J, the junction kept 2 bases outside the gene matches. Germline V gives CDR1 MRHNA, CDR2 SNTAGT. CDR3 in DNA: TGTGCCAGCAGCTGGACAGGGGACACCGGGGAGCTGTTTTTT. Translation gives CASSWTGDTGELFF.

The J gene is TRBJ1-2, the V gene TRBV2; maybe TRBD1 (6 bases). This CDR3 is built from 13 residues. The germline CDR1 and CDR2 sequences are SNHLY and FYNNEI. V lost 6 bases and J 2 bases, leaving 10 bases between the germline ends. CDR3 sequence reads: CASRRQENYGYTF. The CDR3 coding sequence is TGTGCCAGCAGACGACAGGAAAACTATGGCTACACCTTC.

V is TRBV12-3 or TRBV12-4 and J is TRBJ2-3, with D tentatively TRBD2 (5 bases). V lost 5 bases and J lost 10, with 16 bases in between. This CDR3 spans 13 amino acids. CDR3 nucleotide sequence: TGTGCCAGCAGTCGATGGACCGGGGATCCGCAGTATTTT. It codes for CASSRWTGDPQYF.

The rearrangement uses TRBV9 and TRBJ1-3; D is unclear. Trimming shortened V by 0 bases and J by 3 bases, and 7 bases separated the two germline ends. This CDR3 is 14 amino acids long. Germline V gene sequence: CDR1 SGDLS, CDR2 YYNGEE. The CDR3 is CASSVVSDGNTIYF. The CDR3, as DNA: TGTGCCAGCAGCGTAGTTTCGGATGGAAACACCATATATTTT.

The genes are TRBV19 and TRBJ2-3; 9 nucleotides line up with TRBD1. Losses at the gene ends were 5 bases for V and 0 bases for J; bases not matched to a gene: 0. Germline CDR1 LNHDA, CDR2 SQIVND (reference sequence). CDR3 length equals 14 residues. The CDR3 sequence: CASSGTGSTDTQYF. CDR3 DNA: TGTGCCAGTAGTGGGACAGGGAGCACAGATACGCAGTATTTT.

V gene TRBV5-1 combines with J gene TRBJ2-3; 8 nucleotides agree with TRBD1. CDR3 size: 15 residues. Germline V CDR1 and CDR2: SGHRS, YFSETQ. V was pared by 5 bases and J by 2 bases, with 7 bases of the junction left unmatched. The chain's CDR3 is CASRVGQGITDTQYF. In DNA form, the CDR3 reads TGCGCCAGCAGGGTTGGACAGGGTATCACAGATACGCAGTATTTT.

The rearrangement joins TRBV12-5 to TRBJ2-1; 8 nucleotides agree with TRBD1. Trimming at V came to 0 bases and at J to 15 bases, leaving 10 bases not matched to a gene. This CDR3 spans 14 amino acids. Germline V CDR1 and CDR2: LGHNT, FRNRAP. The CDR3 coding sequence is TGTGCTAGTGGTTTGGTACCCGACAGGGGAGAATGGTTCTTC. Protein product: CASGLVPDRGEWFF.

This clone has only one observation. The rearrangement joins TRBV20-1 to TRBJ2-7; a possible D gene is TRBD1 (5 bases). V was clipped by 3 bases and J by 5 bases, with 8 bases between them. CDR3 size: 11 residues. In germline, CDR1 is DFQATT, CDR2 SNEGSKA (reference sequence). CDR3 DNA sequence: TGCAGTGCTAGTCAGGGTGACGAGCAGTACGTC. Protein: CSASQGDEQYV.

The rearrangement links TRBV29-1 to TRBJ1-5; D might be TRBD1 (5 bases). The CDR3 has 13 residues. CDR1 SQVTM and CDR2 ANQGSEA come from the germline V gene. V gave up 4 bases and J gave up 6 bases, with 13 bases separating them. The CDR3 nucleotides are TGCAGCGTTGTGGAAGGGGAAGGTCAGCCCCAGCATTTT. It encodes CSVVEGEGQPQHF.

This clone was seen a few times. The rearrangement uses TRBV7-2 and TRBJ2-7, with 9 nucleotides matching TRBD2. Germline trimming cut 2 bases from V and 2 bases from J; bases unmatched to any gene: 4. Germline CDR1 and CDR2: SGHTA and FQGNSA. CDR3 length: 15 amino acids. The CDR3 here is CASSLLAGQTYEQYV. CDR3 bases: TGTGCCAGCAGCTTACTAGCGGGGCAGACCTACGAGCAGTACGTC.

This clone was seen a single time. This sequence joins TRBV27 and TRBJ1-2; TRBD1 agrees at 7 bases. Looked up from germline, CDR1 is MNHEY and CDR2 is SMNVEV (reference sequence). V shed 5 bases, J shed 7 bases, and the junction held 4 bases outside the gene matches. The CDR3 is 12 residues long. CDR3 residues: CASSTGVGGYTF. The CDR3 nucleotides read TGTGCCAGCAGTACAGGGGTCGGTGGCTACACCTTC.

In this sample, this clone turned up once. The rearrangement uses TRBV5-1 and TRBJ1-6; TRBD1 agrees at 7 bases. V shed 0 bases and J 8 bases; nucleotides not matched to a gene: 5. There are 15 residues in the CDR3. Germline V CDR1 and CDR2: SGHRS, YFSETQ. The CDR3 loop reads CASSLAGGLDSPLHF. The CDR3, as DNA: TGCGCCAGCAGCTTGGCAGGGGGTCTGGATTCACCCCTCCACTTT.

V is TRBV6-2 or TRBV6-3 and J is TRBJ2-1; possibly TRBD2 for D (6 bases). This CDR3 contains 15 residues. Trimming removed 2 bases from V and 2 bases from J, with 10 bases in between. Per the germline V gene, CDR1 is MNHEY and CDR2 is SVGEGT. CDR3 in amino acids: CASSYGRGTYNEQFF. CDR3 in DNA: TGTGCCAGCAGTTACGGGCGGGGCACCTACAATGAGCAGTTCTTC.